Given below is one T cell receptor beta chain in context. Its specificity is unknown. The assay was immunoSEQ multiplex PCR, and TCRdb's table has in-frame clones only and misses some. The sample holds tens of thousands of clones; about 93% are singletons and the top ten take approximately 15%. V was cut by 0 bases and J by 0 bases, with 9 bases left in between. Germline V gene sequence: CDR1 LGHNA, CDR2 YSLEER. The CDR3 is made up of 15 amino acids. These data come from a study of OX40 agonist ivuxolimab in advanced cancers. Whole-study context: Cohort: around 79% men, mean age about 60, aged about 23 to 79. Findings and caveats of the study: Also present in some nonresponders was a low level of normalized T-cell clonal expansion. Compared with CD4+, CD8+ T cells on average had more expanded clones.

The V and J genes are TRBV4-3 and TRBJ2-7; tentatively, D is TRBD1 (6 bases). The sequence came from an adult with an advanced solid tumor such as melanoma, head and neck, liver or kidney cancer. The sample here was CD4+ or CD8+ T cells sorted from blood, taken in a trial of the OX40 agonist ivuxolimab. The CDR3 sequence: CASSQETGSSYEQYF. The CDR3, as DNA: TGCGCCAGCAGCCAAGAGACAGGAAGCTCCTACGAGCAGTACTTC.